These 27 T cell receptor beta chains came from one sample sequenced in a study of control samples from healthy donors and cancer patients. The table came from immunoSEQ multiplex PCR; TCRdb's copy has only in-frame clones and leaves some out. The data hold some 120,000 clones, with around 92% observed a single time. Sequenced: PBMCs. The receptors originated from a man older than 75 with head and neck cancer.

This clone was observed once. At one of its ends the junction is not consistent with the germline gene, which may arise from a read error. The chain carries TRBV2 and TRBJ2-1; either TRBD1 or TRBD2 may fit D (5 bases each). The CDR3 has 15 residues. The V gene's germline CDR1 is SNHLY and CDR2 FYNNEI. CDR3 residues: CVSSSSIGAVDEQFF. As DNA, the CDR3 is TGTGTCAGCTCTTCCTCCATCGGGGCGGTCGATGAGCAGTTCTTC.

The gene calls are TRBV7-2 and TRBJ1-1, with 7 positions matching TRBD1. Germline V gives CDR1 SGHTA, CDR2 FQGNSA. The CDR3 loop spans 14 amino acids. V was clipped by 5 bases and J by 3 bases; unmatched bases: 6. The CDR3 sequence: CASSHGQAYTEAFF. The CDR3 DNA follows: TGTGCCAGCAGCCACGGACAGGCCTACACTGAAGCTTTCTTT.

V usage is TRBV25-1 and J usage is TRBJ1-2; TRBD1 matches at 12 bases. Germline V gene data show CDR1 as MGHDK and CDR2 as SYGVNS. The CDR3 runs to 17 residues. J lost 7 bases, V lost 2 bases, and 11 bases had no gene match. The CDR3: CASSEIGTGGDVGGYTF. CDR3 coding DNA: TGTGCCAGCAGTGAAATAGGGACAGGGGGCGATGTTGGTGGCTACACCTTC.

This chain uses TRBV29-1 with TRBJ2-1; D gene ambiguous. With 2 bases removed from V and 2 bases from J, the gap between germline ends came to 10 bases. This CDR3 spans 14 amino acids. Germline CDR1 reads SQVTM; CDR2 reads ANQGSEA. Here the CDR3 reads CSVELRFPYNEQFF. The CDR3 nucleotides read TGCAGCGTTGAATTGCGGTTCCCCTACAATGAGCAGTTCTTC.

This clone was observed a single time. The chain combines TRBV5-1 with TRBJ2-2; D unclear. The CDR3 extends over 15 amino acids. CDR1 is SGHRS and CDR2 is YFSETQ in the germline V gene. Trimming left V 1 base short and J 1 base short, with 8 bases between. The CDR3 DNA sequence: TGCGCCAGCAGCTTGACGCTGATGAACACCGGGGAGCTGTTTTTT. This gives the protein CASSLTLMNTGELFF.

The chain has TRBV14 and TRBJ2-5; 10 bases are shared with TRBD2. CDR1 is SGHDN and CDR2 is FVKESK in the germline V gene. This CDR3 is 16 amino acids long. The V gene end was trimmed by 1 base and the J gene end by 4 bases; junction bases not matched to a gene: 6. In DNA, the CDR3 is TGTGCCAGCAGCCAAGGCAGCGGGAGGGCCCGAGAGACCCAGTACTTC. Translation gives CASSQGSGRARETQYF.

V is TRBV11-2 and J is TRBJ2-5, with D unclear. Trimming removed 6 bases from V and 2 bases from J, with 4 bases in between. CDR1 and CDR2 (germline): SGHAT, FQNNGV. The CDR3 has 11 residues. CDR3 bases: TGTGCCAGCAGATCACAAGAGACCCAGTACTTC. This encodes CASRSQETQYF.

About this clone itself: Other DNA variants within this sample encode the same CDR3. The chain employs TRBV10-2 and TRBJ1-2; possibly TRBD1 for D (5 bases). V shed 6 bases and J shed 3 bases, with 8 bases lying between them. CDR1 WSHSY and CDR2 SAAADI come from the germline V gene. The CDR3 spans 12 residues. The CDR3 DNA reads TGCGCCAGCAGCAGGGATGACTATGGCTACACCTTC. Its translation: CASSRDDYGYTF.

The CDR3 sequence: CASSDLDRAANYGYTF. CDR3 bases: TGTGCCAGCAGCGACCTGGACCGGGCCGCTAACTATGGCTACACCTTC. The chain couples TRBV9 to TRBJ1-2; D remains ambiguous. Germline CDR1 and CDR2: SGDLS and YYNGEE. This CDR3 has 16 amino acids. Trimming stripped 3 bases from V and 0 bases from J, with 15 bases between.

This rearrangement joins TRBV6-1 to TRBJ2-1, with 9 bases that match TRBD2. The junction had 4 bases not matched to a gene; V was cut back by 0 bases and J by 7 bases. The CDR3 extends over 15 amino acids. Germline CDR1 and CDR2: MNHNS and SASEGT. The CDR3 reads CASSEAGTSFNEQFF. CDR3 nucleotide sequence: TGTGCCAGCAGTGAAGCCGGGACTAGCTTTAATGAGCAGTTCTTC.

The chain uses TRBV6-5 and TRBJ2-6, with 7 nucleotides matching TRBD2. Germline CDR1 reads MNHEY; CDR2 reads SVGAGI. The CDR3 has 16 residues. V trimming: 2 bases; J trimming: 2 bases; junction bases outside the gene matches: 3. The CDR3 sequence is CASSYRRGAGANVLTF. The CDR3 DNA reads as TGTGCCAGCAGTTACCGCCGGGGGGCTGGGGCCAACGTCCTGACTTTC.

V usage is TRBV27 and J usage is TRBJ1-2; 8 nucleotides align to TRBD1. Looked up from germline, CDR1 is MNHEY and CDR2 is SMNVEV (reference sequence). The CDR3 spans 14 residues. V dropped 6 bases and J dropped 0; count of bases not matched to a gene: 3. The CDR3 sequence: CASSRQGPNYGYTF. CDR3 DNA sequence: TGTGCCAGCAGCCGACAGGGGCCTAACTATGGCTACACCTTC.

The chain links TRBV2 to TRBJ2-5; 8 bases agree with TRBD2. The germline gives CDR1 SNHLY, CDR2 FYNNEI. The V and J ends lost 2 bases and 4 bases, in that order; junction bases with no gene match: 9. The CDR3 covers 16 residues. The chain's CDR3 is CASSEFGRGVGETQYF. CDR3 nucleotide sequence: TGTGCCAGCAGTGAATTTGGGCGGGGGGTCGGAGAGACCCAGTACTTC. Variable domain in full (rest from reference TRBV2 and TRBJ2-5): EPEVTQTPSHQVTQMGQEVILRCVPISNHLYFYWYRQILGQKVEFLVSFYNNEISEKSEIFDDQFSVERPDGSNFTLKIRSTKLEDSAMYFCASSEFGRGVGETQYFGPGTRLLVL.

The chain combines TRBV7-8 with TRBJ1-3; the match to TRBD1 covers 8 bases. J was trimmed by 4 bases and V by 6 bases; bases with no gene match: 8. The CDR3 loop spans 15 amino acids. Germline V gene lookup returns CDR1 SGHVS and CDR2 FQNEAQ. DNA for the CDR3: TGTGCCAGCAGTCTAGTACAGGGGGGAGGAAACACCATATATTTT. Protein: CASSLVQGGGNTIYF.

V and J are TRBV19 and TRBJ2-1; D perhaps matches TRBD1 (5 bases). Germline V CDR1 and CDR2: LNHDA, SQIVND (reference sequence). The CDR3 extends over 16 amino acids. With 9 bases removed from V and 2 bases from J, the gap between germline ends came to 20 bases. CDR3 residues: CASQVVGDSAYNEQFF. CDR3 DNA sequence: TGTGCCAGCCAAGTGGTTGGAGACAGCGCCTACAATGAGCAGTTCTTC. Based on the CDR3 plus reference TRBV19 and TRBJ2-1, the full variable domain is DGGITQSPKYLFRKEGQNVTLSCEQNLNHDAMYWYRQDPGQGLRLIYYSQIVNDFQKGDIAEGYSVSREKKESFPLTVTSAQKNPTAFYLCASQVVGDSAYNEQFFGPGTRLTVL.

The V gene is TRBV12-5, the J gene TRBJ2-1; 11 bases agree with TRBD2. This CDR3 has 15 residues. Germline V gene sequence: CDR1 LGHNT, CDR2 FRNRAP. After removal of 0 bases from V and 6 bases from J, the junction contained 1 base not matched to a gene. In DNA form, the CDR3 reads TGTGCTAGTGGTTTGGTACTAGCGGGGGCCAATGAGCAGTTCTTC. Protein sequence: CASGLVLAGANEQFF.

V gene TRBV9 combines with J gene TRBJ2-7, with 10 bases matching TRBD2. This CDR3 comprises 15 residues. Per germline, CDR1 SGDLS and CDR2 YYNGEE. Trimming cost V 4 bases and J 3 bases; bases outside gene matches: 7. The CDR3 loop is CASSPSGSQLYEQYF. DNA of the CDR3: TGTGCCAGCAGCCCTAGCGGGAGCCAACTCTACGAGCAGTACTTC.

As DNA, the CDR3 is TGTGCCAGCAGCTTAGGGTGGGACAGGGCCGGCGAGCAGTACTTC. Amino acid sequence: CASSLGWDRAGEQYF. The rearrangement joins TRBV7-2 to TRBJ2-7, with TRBD1 identical over 9 bases. The CDR3 runs 15 residues. Looked up from germline, CDR1 is SGHTA and CDR2 is FQGNSA. The V and J ends lost 1 base and 6 bases, in that order; junction bases with no gene match: 7.

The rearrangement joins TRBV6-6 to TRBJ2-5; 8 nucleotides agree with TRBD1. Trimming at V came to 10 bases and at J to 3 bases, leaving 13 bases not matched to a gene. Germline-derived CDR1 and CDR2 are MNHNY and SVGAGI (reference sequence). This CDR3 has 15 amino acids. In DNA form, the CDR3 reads TGTGCCACCGCCGATCCGGGACAGGAGGAAGAGACCCAGTACTTC. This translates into CATADPGQEEETQYF.

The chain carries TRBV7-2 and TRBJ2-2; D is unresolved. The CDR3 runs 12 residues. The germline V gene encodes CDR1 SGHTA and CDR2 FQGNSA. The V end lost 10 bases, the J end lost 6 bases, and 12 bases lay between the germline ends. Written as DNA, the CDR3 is TGTGCCACTGGAGTGGCCTCCGGGGAGCTGTTTTTT. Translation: CATGVASGELFF. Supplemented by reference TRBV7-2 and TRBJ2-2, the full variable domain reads GAGVSQSPSNKVTEKGKDVELRCDPISGHTALYWYRQSLGQGLEFLIYFQGNSAPDKSGLPSDRFSAERTGGSVSTLTIQRTQQEDSAVYLCATGVASGELFFGEGSRLTVL.

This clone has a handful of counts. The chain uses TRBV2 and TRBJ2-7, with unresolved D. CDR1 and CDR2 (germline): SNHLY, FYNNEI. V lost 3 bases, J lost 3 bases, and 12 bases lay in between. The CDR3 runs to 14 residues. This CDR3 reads CASSELRTLYEQYF. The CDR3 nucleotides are TGTGCCAGCAGTGAGTTAAGGACGCTCTACGAGCAGTACTTC. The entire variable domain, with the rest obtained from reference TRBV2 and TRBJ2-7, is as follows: EPEVTQTPSHQVTQMGQEVILRCVPISNHLYFYWYRQILGQKVEFLVSFYNNEISEKSEIFDDQFSVERPDGSNFTLKIRSTKLEDSAMYFCASSELRTLYEQYFGPGTRLTVT.

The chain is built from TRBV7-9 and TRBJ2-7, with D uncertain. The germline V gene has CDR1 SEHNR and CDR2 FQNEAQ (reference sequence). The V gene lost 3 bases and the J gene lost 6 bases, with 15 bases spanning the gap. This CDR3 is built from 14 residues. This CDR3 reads CASSFFPAIGEQYF. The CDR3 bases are TGTGCCAGCAGCTTCTTCCCAGCCATCGGCGAGCAGTACTTC.

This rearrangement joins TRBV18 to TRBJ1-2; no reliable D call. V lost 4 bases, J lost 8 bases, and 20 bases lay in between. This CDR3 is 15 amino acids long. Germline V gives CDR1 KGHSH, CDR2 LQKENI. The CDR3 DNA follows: TGTGCCAGCTCACTCTCAAGACTGGGTCGAGAGGGCTACACCTTC. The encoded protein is CASSLSRLGREGYTF.

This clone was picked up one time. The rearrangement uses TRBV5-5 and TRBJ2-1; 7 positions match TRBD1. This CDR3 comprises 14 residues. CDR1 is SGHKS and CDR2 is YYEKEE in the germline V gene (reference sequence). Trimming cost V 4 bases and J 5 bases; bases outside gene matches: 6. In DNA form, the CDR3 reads TGTGCCAGCAGCCTAACAGGGGCTAACAATGAGCAGTTCTTC. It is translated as CASSLTGANNEQFF.

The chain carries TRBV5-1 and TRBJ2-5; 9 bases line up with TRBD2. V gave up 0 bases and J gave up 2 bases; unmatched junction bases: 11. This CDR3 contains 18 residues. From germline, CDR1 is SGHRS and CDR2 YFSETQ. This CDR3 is CASSLGVFLAGKQETQYF. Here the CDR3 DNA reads TGCGCCAGCAGCTTGGGGGTCTTCCTAGCGGGGAAACAAGAGACCCAGTACTTC.

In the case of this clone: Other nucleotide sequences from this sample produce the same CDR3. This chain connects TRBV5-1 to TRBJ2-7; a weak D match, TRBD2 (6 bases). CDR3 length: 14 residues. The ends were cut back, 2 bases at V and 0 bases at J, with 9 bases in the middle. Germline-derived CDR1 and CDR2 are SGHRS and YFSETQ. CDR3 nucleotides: TGCGCCAGCAGCTTAGCGGGTGACTCCTACGAGCAGTACTTC. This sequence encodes CASSLAGDSYEQYF.

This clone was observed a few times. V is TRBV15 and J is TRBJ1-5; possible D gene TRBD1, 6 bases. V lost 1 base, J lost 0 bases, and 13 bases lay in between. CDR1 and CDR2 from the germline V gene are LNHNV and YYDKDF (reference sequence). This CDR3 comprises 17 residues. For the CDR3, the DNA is TGTGCCACCAGCAGAGCCCGGACAGCCGATAGCAATCAGCCCCAGCATTTT. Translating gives CATSRARTADSNQPQHF.